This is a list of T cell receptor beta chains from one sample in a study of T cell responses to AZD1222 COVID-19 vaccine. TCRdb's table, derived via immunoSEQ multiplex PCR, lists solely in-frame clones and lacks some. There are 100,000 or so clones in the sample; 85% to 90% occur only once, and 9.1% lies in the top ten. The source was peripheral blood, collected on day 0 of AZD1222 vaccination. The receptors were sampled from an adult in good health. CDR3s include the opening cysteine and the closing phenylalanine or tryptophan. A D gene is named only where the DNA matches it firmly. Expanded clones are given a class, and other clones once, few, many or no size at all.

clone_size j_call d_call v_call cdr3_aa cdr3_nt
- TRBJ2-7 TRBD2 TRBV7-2 CASSLAGSGVSSYEQYF TGTGCCAGCAGCTTAGCGGGTAGCGGGGTTAGCTCCTACGAGCAGTACTTC
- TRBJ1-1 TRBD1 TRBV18 CASSPGTGGVRNTEAFF TGTGCCAGCTCACCCGGGACAGGGGGCGTTCGGAACACTGAAGCTTTCTTT
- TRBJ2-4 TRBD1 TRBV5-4 CASSRGQGVTIQYF TGTGCCAGCAGCCGGGGACAGGGAGTGACCATTCAGTACTTC
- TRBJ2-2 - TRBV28 CASSFSGTNTGELFF TGTGCCAGCAGTTTCAGTGGGACGAACACCGGGGAGCTGTTTTTT
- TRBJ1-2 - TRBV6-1 CASSEAQTGPYGYTF TGTGCCAGCAGTGAAGCGCAGACAGGTCCCTATGGCTACACCTTC
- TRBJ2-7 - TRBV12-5 CASAHGPSYEQYF TGTGCTAGTGCCCATGGACCCTCCTACGAGCAGTACTTC
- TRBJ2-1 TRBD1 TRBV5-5 CASSTGQGVDNEQFF TGTGCCAGCAGCACGGGACAGGGAGTGGACAATGAGCAGTTCTTC
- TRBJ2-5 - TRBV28 CASSPAAPQETQYF TGTGCCAGCAGTCCTGCAGCACCTCAAGAGACCCAGTACTTC
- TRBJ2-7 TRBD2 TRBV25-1 CASSETSGPYEQYF TGTGCCAGCAGTGAGACTAGCGGACCCTACGAGCAGTACTTC
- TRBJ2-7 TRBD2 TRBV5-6 CASSRGTSGRYEQYF TGTGCCAGCAGCAGAGGGACTAGCGGGAGGTACGAGCAGTACTTC
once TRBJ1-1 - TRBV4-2 CASSLDRDADTEAFF TGTGCCAGCAGCCTGGACCGGGACGCAGACACTGAAGCTTTCTTT
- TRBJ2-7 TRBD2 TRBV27 CASRSWTSYEQYF TGTGCCAGCAGGTCGTGGACTAGCTACGAGCAGTACTTC